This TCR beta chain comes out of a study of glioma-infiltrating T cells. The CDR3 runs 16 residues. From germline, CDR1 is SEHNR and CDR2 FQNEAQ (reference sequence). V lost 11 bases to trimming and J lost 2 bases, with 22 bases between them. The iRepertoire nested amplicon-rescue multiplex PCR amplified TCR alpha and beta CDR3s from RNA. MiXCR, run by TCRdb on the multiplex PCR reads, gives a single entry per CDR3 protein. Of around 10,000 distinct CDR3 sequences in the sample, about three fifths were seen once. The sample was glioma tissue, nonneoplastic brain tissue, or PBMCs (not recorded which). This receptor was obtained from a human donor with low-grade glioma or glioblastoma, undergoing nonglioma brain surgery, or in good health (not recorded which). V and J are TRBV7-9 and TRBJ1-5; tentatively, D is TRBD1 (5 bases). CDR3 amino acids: CALSLGQGNGNQPQHF. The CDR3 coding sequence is TGTGCCCTCAGCTTAGGCCAGGGTAATGGCAATCAGCCCCAGCATTTT.